One sample yielded the 5 T cell receptor beta chains listed below, sequenced in a study of T cells in Graves' hyperthyroidism and ophthalmopathy. RNA transcripts served as the template for amplifying TCR beta CDR3 regions. First-round RT-PCR of the TCR CDR3 relied on the HTBI primer set. A single record per CDR3 protein comes from TCRdb applying MiXCR to the multiplex PCR reads. The table records about 560,000 distinct CDR3 sequences, approximately 15% of them present only once. Sequencing was carried out using blood. The source is a young woman with Graves' hyperthyroidism.

This clonotype was observed a few times. This chain links TRBV7-9 with TRBJ2-1; D is unclear. Germline CDR1 is SEHNR and CDR2 is FQNEAQ (reference sequence). V lost 5 bases and J lost 1, with 21 bases in between. The CDR3 covers 18 residues. CDR3 sequence: CASSPRGGAKMSYNEQFF. CDR3 nucleotides: TGTGCCAGCAGCCCCCGCGGTGGAGCGAAGATGTCCTACAATGAGCAGTTCTTC.

This clonotype has a count of ten or more. J is TRBJ2-1 and V is TRBV12-3 or TRBV12-4, with a possible D match to TRBD2 (7 bases). The CDR3 is 15 amino acids. With 6 bases removed from V and 4 bases from J, the gap between germline ends came to 16 bases. The DNA for the CDR3 is TGTGCCAGCAGCCCTAGGGGGGGGCGGTACAATGAGCAGTTCTTC. It translates to CASSPRGGRYNEQFF.

V and J are TRBV12-3 or TRBV12-4 and TRBJ2-3; D possibly corresponds to TRBD2 (6 bases). With 5 bases removed from V and 2 bases from J, the gap between germline ends came to 11 bases. The length of the CDR3 is 14 residues. CDR3 in DNA: TGTGCCAGCAGTCGGGACTCTTACACAGATACGCAGTATTTT. This encodes CASSRDSYTDTQYF.

The chain joins TRBV5-1 to TRBJ1-1; possibly TRBD1 for D (5 bases). The germline V gene has CDR1 SGHRS and CDR2 YFSETQ. CDR3 length equals 16 residues. V lost 0 bases and J 5 bases, leaving 17 bases between the germline ends. DNA of the CDR3: TGCGCCAGCAGCTTGGGCCTGGGGGTTGGAAGGACTGAAGCTTTCTTT. It encodes CASSLGLGVGRTEAFF.

This clonotype was picked up many times. CDR3 in amino acids: CAWSNKKEQYF. DNA of the CDR3: TGTGCCTGGAGCAATAAAAAGGAGCAGTACTTC. The rearrangement uses TRBV30 and TRBJ2-7; no clear D gene. Deletions cut 3 bases from V and 7 bases from J, with 10 bases between. This CDR3 has 11 residues. Germline assignment: CDR1 GTSNPN and CDR2 SVGIG (reference sequence).